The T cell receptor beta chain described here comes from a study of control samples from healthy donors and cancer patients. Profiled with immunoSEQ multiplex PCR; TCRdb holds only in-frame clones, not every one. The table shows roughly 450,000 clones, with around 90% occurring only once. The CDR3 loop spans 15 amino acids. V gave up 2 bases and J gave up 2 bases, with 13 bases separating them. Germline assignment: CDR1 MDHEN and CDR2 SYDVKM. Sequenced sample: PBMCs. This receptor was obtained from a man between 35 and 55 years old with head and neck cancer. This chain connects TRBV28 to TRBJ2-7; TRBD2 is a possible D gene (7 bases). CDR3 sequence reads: CASSLGGGAPYEQYF. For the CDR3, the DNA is TGTGCCAGCAGTTTAGGGGGGGGCGCCCCCTACGAGCAGTACTTC.